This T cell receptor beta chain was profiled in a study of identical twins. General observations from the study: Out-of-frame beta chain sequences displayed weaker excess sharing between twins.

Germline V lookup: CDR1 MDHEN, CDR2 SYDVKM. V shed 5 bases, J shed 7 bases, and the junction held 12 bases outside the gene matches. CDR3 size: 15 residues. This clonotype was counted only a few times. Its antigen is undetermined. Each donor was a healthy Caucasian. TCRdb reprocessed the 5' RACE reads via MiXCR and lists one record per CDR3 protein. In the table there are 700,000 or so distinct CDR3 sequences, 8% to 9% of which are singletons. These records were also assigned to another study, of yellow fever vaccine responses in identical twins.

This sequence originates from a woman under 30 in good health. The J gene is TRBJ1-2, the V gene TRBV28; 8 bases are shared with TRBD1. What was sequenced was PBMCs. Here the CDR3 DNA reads TGTGCCAGCAGTACCCCGGACAGGGAGAGTGGTGGCTACACCTTC. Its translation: CASSTPDRESGGYTF.